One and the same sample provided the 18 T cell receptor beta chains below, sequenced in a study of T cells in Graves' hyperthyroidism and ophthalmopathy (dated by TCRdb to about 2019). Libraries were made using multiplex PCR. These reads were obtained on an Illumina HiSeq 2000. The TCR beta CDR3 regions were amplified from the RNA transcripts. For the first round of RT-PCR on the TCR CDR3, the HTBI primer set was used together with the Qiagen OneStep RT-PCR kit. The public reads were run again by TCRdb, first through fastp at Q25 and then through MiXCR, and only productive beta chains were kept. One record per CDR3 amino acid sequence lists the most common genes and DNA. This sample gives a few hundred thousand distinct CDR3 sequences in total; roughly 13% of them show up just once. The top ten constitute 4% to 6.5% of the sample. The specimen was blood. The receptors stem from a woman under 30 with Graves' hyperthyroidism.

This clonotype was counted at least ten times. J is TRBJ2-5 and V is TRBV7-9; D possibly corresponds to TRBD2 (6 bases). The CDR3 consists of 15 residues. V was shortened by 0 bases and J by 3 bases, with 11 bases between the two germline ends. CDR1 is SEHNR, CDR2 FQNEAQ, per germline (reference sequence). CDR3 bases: TGTGCCAGCAGCTTAGCGGTACCTAGCGAAGAGACCCAGTACTTC. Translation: CASSLAVPSEETQYF. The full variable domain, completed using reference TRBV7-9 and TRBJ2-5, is DTGVSQNPRHKITKRGQNVTFRCDPISEHNRLYWYRQTLGQGPEFLTYFQNEAQLEKSRLLSDRFSAERPKGSFSTLEIQRTEQGDSAMYLCASSLAVPSEETQYFGPGTRLLVL.

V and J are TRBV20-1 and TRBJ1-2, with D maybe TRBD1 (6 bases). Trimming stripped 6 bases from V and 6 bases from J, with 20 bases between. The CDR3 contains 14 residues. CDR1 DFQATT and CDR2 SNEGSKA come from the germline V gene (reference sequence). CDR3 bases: TGCAGTGCCATCCAAACAGGGAGATTGGATGGCTACACCTTC. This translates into CSAIQTGRLDGYTF.

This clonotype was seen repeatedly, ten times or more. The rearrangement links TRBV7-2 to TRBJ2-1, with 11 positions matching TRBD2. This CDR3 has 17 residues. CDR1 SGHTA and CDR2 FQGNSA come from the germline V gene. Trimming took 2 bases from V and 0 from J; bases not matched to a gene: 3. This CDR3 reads CASSLLAGGLSYNEQFF. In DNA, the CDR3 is TGTGCCAGCAGCTTACTAGCGGGAGGACTCTCCTACAATGAGCAGTTCTTC. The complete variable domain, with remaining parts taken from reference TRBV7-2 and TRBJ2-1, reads GAGVSQSPSNKVTEKGKDVELRCDPISGHTALYWYRQSLGQGLEFLIYFQGNSAPDKSGLPSDRFSAERTGGSVSTLTIQRTQQEDSAVYLCASSLLAGGLSYNEQFFGPGTRLTVL.

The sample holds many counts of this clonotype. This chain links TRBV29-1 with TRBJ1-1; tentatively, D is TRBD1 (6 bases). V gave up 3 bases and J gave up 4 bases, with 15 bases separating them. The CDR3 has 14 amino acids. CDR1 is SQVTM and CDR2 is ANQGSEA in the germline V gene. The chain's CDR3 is CSVEIGGFGTEAFF. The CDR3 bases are TGCAGCGTTGAGATAGGGGGTTTTGGCACTGAAGCTTTCTTT. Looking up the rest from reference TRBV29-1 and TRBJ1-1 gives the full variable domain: SAVISQKPSRDICQRGTSLTIQCQVDSQVTMMFWYRQQPGQSLTLIATANQGSEATYESGFVIDKFPISRPNLTFSTLTVSNMSPEDSSIYLCSVEIGGFGTEAFFGQGTRLTVV.

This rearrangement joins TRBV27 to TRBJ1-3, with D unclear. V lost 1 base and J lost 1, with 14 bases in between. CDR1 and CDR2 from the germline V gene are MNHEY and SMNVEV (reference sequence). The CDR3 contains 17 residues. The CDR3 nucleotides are TGTGCCAGCAGTTTATATGCGCCGCGGGTGTCTGGAAACACCATATATTTT. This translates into CASSLYAPRVSGNTIYF.

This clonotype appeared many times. The CDR3 here is CASSSNRGSGTEAFF. DNA of the CDR3: TGTGCCAGCAGTTCGAACAGGGGTTCGGGCACTGAAGCTTTCTTT. The chain has TRBV6-1 and TRBJ1-1; 7 bases fit TRBD1. This CDR3 is 15 amino acids long. V shed 5 bases and J 4 bases; nucleotides not matched to a gene: 10. The germline V gene has CDR1 MNHNS and CDR2 SASEGT.

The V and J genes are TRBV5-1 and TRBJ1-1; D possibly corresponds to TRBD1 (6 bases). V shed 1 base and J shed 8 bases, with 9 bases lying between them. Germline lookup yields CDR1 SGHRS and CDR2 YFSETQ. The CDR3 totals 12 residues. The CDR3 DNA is TGCGCCAGCAGCTTGCCGGGGGCAGAAGCTTTCTTT. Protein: CASSLPGAEAFF.

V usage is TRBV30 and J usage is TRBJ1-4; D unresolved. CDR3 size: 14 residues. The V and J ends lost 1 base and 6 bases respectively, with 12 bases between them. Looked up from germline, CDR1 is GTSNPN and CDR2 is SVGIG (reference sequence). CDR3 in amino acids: CAWSGVNADEKLFF. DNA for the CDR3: TGTGCCTGGAGTGGGGTAAACGCGGATGAAAAACTGTTTTTT.

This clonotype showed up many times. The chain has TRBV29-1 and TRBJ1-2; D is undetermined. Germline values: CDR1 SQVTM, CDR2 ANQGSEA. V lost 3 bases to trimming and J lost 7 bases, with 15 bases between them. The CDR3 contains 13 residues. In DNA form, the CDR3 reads TGCAGCGTTGAGACGGGAGGGTACGGTGGCTACACCTTC. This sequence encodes CSVETGGYGGYTF.

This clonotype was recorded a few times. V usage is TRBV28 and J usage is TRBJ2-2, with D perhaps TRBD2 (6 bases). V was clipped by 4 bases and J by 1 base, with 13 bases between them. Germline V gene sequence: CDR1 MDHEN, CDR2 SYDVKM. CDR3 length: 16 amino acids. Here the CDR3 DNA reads TGTGCCAGCAGTTGGCCCCCCGGGGGGAACACCGGGGAGCTGTTTTTT. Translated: CASSWPPGGNTGELFF.

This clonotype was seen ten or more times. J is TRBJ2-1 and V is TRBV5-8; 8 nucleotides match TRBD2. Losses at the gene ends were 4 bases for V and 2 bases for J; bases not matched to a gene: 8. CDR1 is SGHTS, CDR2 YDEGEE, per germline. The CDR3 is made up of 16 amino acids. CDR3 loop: CASSPGGSGTYNEQFF. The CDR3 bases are TGTGCCAGCAGCCCGGGGGGGTCAGGAACCTACAATGAGCAGTTCTTC.

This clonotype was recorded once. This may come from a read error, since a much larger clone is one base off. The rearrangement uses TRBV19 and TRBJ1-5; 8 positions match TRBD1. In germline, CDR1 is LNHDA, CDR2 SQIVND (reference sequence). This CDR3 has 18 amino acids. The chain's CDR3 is CASSIEGQDGRGNQPRHF. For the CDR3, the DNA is TGTGCCAGTAGTATAGAGGGACAGGATGGTAGGGGCAATCAGCCCCGGCATTTT. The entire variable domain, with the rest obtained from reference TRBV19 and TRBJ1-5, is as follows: DGGITQSPKYLFRKEGQNVTLSCEQNLNHDAMYWYRQDPGQGLRLIYYSQIVNDFQKGDIAEGYSVSREKKESFPLTVTSAQKNPTAFYLCASSIEGQDGRGNQPRHFGDGTRLSIL.

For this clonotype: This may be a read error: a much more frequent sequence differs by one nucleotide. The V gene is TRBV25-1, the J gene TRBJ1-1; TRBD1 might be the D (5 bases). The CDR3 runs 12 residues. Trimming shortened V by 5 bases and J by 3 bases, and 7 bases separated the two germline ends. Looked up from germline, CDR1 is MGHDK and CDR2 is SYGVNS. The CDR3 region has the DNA TGTGCCAGCAGTTGGGGGTACACTGAAGCTTTCTTT. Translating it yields CASSWGYTEAFF.

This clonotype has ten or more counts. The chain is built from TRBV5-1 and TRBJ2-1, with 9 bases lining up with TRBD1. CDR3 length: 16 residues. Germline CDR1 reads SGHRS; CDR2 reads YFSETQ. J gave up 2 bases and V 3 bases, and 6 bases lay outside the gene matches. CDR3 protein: CASSWTGTGPYNEQFF. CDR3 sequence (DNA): TGCGCCAGCAGCTGGACCGGGACAGGGCCCTACAATGAGCAGTTCTTC.

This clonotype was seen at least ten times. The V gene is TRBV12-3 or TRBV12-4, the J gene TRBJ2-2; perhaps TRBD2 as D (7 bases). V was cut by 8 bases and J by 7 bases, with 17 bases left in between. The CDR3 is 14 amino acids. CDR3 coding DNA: TGTGCCAGCGGCCCCCGGGGGGCGGACGGGGAGCTGTTTTTT. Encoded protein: CASGPRGADGELFF.

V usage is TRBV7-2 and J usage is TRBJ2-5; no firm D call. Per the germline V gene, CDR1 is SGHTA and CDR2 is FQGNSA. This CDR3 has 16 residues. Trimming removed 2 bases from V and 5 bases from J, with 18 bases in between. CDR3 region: CASSLNVYIGRETQYF. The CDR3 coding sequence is TGTGCCAGCAGCTTAAACGTTTATATCGGGCGGGAGACCCAGTACTTC.

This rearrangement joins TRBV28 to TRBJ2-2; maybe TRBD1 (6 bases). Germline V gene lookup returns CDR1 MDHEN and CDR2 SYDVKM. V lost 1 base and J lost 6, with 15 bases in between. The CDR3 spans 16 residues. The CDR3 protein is CASSLSEGGPAGELFF. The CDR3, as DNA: TGTGCCAGCAGTTTATCGGAAGGGGGTCCGGCCGGGGAGCTGTTTTTT.

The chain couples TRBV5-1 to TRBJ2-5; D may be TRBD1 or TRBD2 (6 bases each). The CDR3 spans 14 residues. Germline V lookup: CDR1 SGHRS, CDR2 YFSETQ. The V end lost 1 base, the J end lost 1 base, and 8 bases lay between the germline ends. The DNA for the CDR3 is TGCGCCAGCAGCTTGAGGGGGGTCCAAGAGACCCAGTACTTC. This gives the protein CASSLRGVQETQYF.